The following is a TCR beta chain sequence with its context. What it binds is not known. The treatment here: oral pan-JAK inhibitor, 5-10 mg twice daily. Punch biopsies of lesional scalp, plus peripheral blood, were taken from alopecia areata patients. The data originate from a study of CD8+ T cells in alopecia areata. At the level of the study: Affected scalp percentage set treated patients' severity scores.

Sequencing used cDNA as its template, made by extracting RNA and reverse transcribing it. Data came from immunoSEQ multiplex PCR; TCRdb stores just in-frame clones and leaves some out. The sample lists 35,000 to 50,000 clones, just under 95% occurring once. Study-wide results and limits: Many expanded lesional clones persisted during tofacitinib (in both scalp and blood).

Per the germline V gene, CDR1 is MNHEY and CDR2 is SMNVEV (reference sequence). The CDR3 extends over 15 amino acids. The V end was cut by 5 bases, the J end by 0 bases, with 12 bases between. V and J are TRBV27 and TRBJ2-3; D possibly corresponds to TRBD1 (5 bases). The source of this sequence is a human donor with alopecia areata. Sequencing used CD8+ T cells sorted from blood, obtained at week 24, from a patient treated with tofacitinib. DNA of the CDR3: TGTGCCAGCAGTCCCCTCGACAGCAGCACAGATACGCAGTATTTT. Translating gives CASSPLDSSTDTQYF.